Listed below are T cell receptor beta chains from one sample, sequenced in a study of cytomegalovirus exposure and HLA in healthy donors. Clones were read by immunoSEQ multiplex PCR, and TCRdb kept only the in-frame ones, dropping some. The table includes roughly 66,000 clones, approximately 80% detected once. What was sequenced was PBMCs. The receptor set was obtained from a young man in good health and CMV-seropositive. The CDR3 runs from the conserved cysteine through the conserved F or W. D genes are given only for firm matches. The size field is filled for only some rows; it gives once, few, many or a size class.

clone size: -
V gene: TRBV30
D gene: TRBD1
J gene: TRBJ1-4
CDR3 DNA: TGTGCCTGGGCGACAGGGGCTGTTGGAAAACTGTTTTTT
CDR3 protein: CAWATGAVGKLFF

clone size: -
V gene: TRBV25-1
D gene: -
J gene: TRBJ1-6
CDR3 DNA: TGTGCCAGCAGTGAAGGTGCGACCTCAAGGGGTTATAATTCACCCCTCCACTTT
CDR3 protein: CASSEGATSRGYNSPLHF

clone size: -
V gene: TRBV14
D gene: TRBD1
J gene: TRBJ1-2
CDR3 DNA: TGTGCCAGCAGCCAATTGACAGGGAACTATGGCTACACCTTC
CDR3 protein: CASSQLTGNYGYTF

clone size: -
V gene: TRBV28
D gene: -
J gene: TRBJ1-2
CDR3 DNA: TGTGCCAGCTTTCTACAGGGTAACTATGGCTACACCTTC
CDR3 protein: CASFLQGNYGYTF

clone size: -
V gene: TRBV6-1
D gene: TRBD1
J gene: TRBJ2-5
CDR3 DNA: TGTGCCAGCAGTGAACTGACAGGGTCCCAAGAGACCCAGTACTTC
CDR3 protein: CASSELTGSQETQYF

clone size: -
V gene: TRBV13
D gene: TRBD2
J gene: TRBJ2-6
CDR3 DNA: TGTGCCAGCAGCGGACGGACTAGCGGAAGGCAGTCTGGGGCCAACGTCCTGACTTTC
CDR3 protein: CASSGRTSGRQSGANVLTF

clone size: -
V gene: TRBV5-6
D gene: -
J gene: TRBJ1-1
CDR3 DNA: TGTGCCAGCAGCGCGGGACGGCGTGAAGCTTTCTTT
CDR3 protein: CASSAGRREAFF

clone size: -
V gene: TRBV10-3
D gene: -
J gene: TRBJ1-2
CDR3 DNA: TGTGCCATCAGTGAGTCTGGGGAGGGAGCCAGGGGCTACACCTTC
CDR3 protein: CAISESGEGARGYTF

clone size: once
V gene: TRBV30
D gene: TRBD2
J gene: TRBJ2-7
CDR3 DNA: TGTGCCTGGGCGACGGCGGGAGGGCCATGGGAGCAGTACTTC
CDR3 protein: CAWATAGGPWEQYF

clone size: -
V gene: TRBV6-5
D gene: -
J gene: TRBJ2-2
CDR3 DNA: TGTGCCAGCAGTTATTCCAGGGTCGGGACCGGGGAGCTGTTTTTT
CDR3 protein: CASSYSRVGTGELFF

clone size: -
V gene: TRBV6-5
D gene: TRBD1
J gene: TRBJ1-5
CDR3 DNA: TGTGCCAGCAGTGAACAGGGGACGAATCAGCCCCAGCATTTT
CDR3 protein: CASSEQGTNQPQHF

clone size: -
V gene: TRBV4-1
D gene: -
J gene: TRBJ1-5
CDR3 DNA: TGCGCCAGCAGCCAAGTATCGGATCAGCCCCAGCATTTT
CDR3 protein: CASSQVSDQPQHF

clone size: -
V gene: TRBV29-1
D gene: -
J gene: TRBJ1-5
CDR3 DNA: TGCAGCGTCCTAGGGGGGGTTAATCAGCCCCAGCATTTT
CDR3 protein: CSVLGGVNQPQHF

clone size: -
V gene: TRBV30
D gene: -
J gene: TRBJ1-6
CDR3 DNA: TGTGCCTGGGCGCTGGGCAGGGGTAATTCACCCCTCCACTTT
CDR3 protein: CAWALGRGNSPLHF

clone size: -
V gene: TRBV6-6
D gene: TRBD1
J gene: TRBJ2-4
CDR3 DNA: TGTGCCAGCAGTTACCCGTGGGACAGAGCCAAAAACATTCAGTACTTC
CDR3 protein: CASSYPWDRAKNIQYF

clone size: -
V gene: TRBV7-9
D gene: TRBD1
J gene: TRBJ1-1
CDR3 DNA: TGTGCCAGCAGCACAGGGGGCTACACTGAAGCTTTCTTT
CDR3 protein: CASSTGGYTEAFF

clone size: -
V gene: TRBV7-8
D gene: TRBD1
J gene: TRBJ1-5
CDR3 DNA: TGTGCCAGCAGCTTGACAGGGGGCCTAGGACAGCCCCAGCATTTT
CDR3 protein: CASSLTGGLGQPQHF

clone size: -
V gene: TRBV6-6
D gene: TRBD1
J gene: TRBJ1-1
CDR3 DNA: TGTGCCAGCACTCCGAGACAGGGGGGCGGCACTGAAGCTTTCTTT
CDR3 protein: CASTPRQGGGTEAFF

clone size: -
V gene: TRBV29-1
D gene: -
J gene: TRBJ1-4
CDR3 DNA: TGCAGCGTTTCGTCCTCTAATGAAAAACTGTTTTTT
CDR3 protein: CSVSSSNEKLFF

clone size: -
V gene: TRBV7-2
D gene: TRBD2
J gene: TRBJ2-3
CDR3 DNA: TGTGCCAGCAGCGCACAGGGACTAGCGGGAGTTGGTACGCAGTATTTT
CDR3 protein: CASSAQGLAGVGTQYF

clone size: -
V gene: TRBV5-8
D gene: -
J gene: TRBJ2-7
CDR3 DNA: TGTGCCAGCAGCTATCGACATCCCCCATCCTACGAGCAGTACTTC
CDR3 protein: CASSYRHPPSYEQYF

clone size: few
V gene: TRBV27
D gene: TRBD1
J gene: TRBJ1-1
CDR3 DNA: TGTGCCAGCAGTACGTTGACAGGGTCGAACACTGAAGCTTTCTTT
CDR3 protein: CASSTLTGSNTEAFF

clone size: -
V gene: TRBV5-6
D gene: TRBD1
J gene: TRBJ1-2
CDR3 DNA: TGTGCCAGCAGCTGGGACAGTCGCTACACCTTC
CDR3 protein: CASSWDSRYTF

clone size: -
V gene: TRBV29-1
D gene: -
J gene: TRBJ1-1
CDR3 DNA: TGCAGCGTTGACAACGCGGAGGCCACTGAAGCTTTCTTT
CDR3 protein: CSVDNAEATEAFF

clone size: -
V gene: TRBV30
D gene: TRBD1
J gene: TRBJ1-2
CDR3 DNA: TGTGCCTGGAGCGGACAGGGGTATGGCTACACCTTC
CDR3 protein: CAWSGQGYGYTF

clone size: -
V gene: TRBV5-4
D gene: -
J gene: TRBJ2-5
CDR3 DNA: TGTGCCAGCAGCTTGGACTACCAAGAGACCCAGTACTTC
CDR3 protein: CASSLDYQETQYF

clone size: -
V gene: TRBV9
D gene: -
J gene: TRBJ2-7
CDR3 DNA: TGTGCCAGCAGCGTAGTCCCAGGGGCCGTCTACGAGCAGTACTTC
CDR3 protein: CASSVVPGAVYEQYF

clone size: -
V gene: TRBV10-1
D gene: -
J gene: TRBJ2-3
CDR3 DNA: TGCGCCAGCAGTAGCGCAGCAGATACGCAGTATTTT
CDR3 protein: CASSSAADTQYF

clone size: -
V gene: TRBV11-2
D gene: -
J gene: TRBJ1-1
CDR3 DNA: TGTGCCAGCAGCTTTAGGGGGTTTGGCACTGAAGCTTTCTTT
CDR3 protein: CASSFRGFGTEAFF

clone size: -
V gene: TRBV30
D gene: -
J gene: TRBJ1-1
CDR3 DNA: TGTGCCTGGAGTAGTCGCGGACACGCTGAAGCTTTCTTT
CDR3 protein: CAWSSRGHAEAFF

clone size: -
V gene: TRBV6-1
D gene: -
J gene: TRBJ1-2
CDR3 DNA: TGTGCCAGCAGTGTGACAAATAGATTTTATGGCTACACCTTC
CDR3 protein: CASSVTNRFYGYTF

clone size: once
V gene: TRBV1
D gene: -
J gene: TRBJ2-1
CDR3 DNA: TGCACCAGCAGCCATCGTAGCGGGAGAAGCACCTACAATGAGCAGTTCTTC
CDR3 protein: CTSSHRSGRSTYNEQFF

clone size: -
V gene: TRBV2
D gene: TRBD1
J gene: TRBJ1-4
CDR3 DNA: TGTGCCAGCAGGCCAGTCGGGACAGACAATGAAAAACTGTTTTTT
CDR3 protein: CASRPVGTDNEKLFF

clone size: -
V gene: TRBV7-2
D gene: TRBD2
J gene: TRBJ2-5
CDR3 DNA: TGTGCCAGCAGCTCCTTAGCGGGGGGCACCCAAGAGACCCAGTACTTC
CDR3 protein: CASSSLAGGTQETQYF

clone size: few
V gene: TRBV30
D gene: TRBD2
J gene: TRBJ2-7
CDR3 DNA: TGTGCCTGGACTTCCGGGGGGGAGCAGTACTTC
CDR3 protein: CAWTSGGEQYF

clone size: -
V gene: TRBV7-2
D gene: -
J gene: TRBJ2-1
CDR3 DNA: TGTGCCAGCAGGCCCCCGGGAATCTCCTACAATGAGCAGTTCTTC
CDR3 protein: CASRPPGISYNEQFF

clone size: -
V gene: TRBV28
D gene: -
J gene: TRBJ1-6
CDR3 DNA: TGTGCCAGCAGTTTAGGGCAGGGAGGTTCACCCCTCCACTTT
CDR3 protein: CASSLGQGGSPLHF

clone size: -
V gene: TRBV30
D gene: -
J gene: TRBJ2-7
CDR3 DNA: TGTGCCTGGAGTGTACTCGCAACAGGATCTTTC
CDR3 protein: CAWSVLATGSF

clone size: -
V gene: TRBV6-6
D gene: TRBD1
J gene: TRBJ1-5
CDR3 DNA: TGTGCCAGCAGAACTACAGGGGGCTGGAGGCAGCCCCAGCATTTT
CDR3 protein: CASRTTGGWRQPQHF

clone size: -
V gene: TRBV5-4
D gene: -
J gene: TRBJ1-2
CDR3 DNA: TGTGCCAGCAGCTTGCAGGGCCTCGATGGCTACACCTTC
CDR3 protein: CASSLQGLDGYTF

clone size: few
V gene: TRBV7-9
D gene: TRBD1
J gene: TRBJ1-5
CDR3 DNA: TGTGCCAGCAGCTCGACAGGGAACAATCAGCCCCAGCATTTT
CDR3 protein: CASSSTGNNQPQHF

clone size: -
V gene: TRBV7-9
D gene: -
J gene: TRBJ2-7
CDR3 DNA: TGTGCCAGCAGCTTAGCGCAGGGTGGGGACGAGCAGTACTTC
CDR3 protein: CASSLAQGGDEQYF

clone size: -
V gene: TRBV11-3
D gene: -
J gene: TRBJ2-3
CDR3 DNA: TGTGCCAGCAGCTTAGATCCCGGGGATACGCAGTATTTT
CDR3 protein: CASSLDPGDTQYF

clone size: once
V gene: TRBV2
D gene: -
J gene: TRBJ1-6
CDR3 DNA: TGTGCCAGCAGTCCACAGGAGTATAATTCACCCCTCCACTTT
CDR3 protein: CASSPQEYNSPLHF

clone size: few
V gene: TRBV4-2
D gene: -
J gene: TRBJ2-2
CDR3 DNA: TGTGCCAGCAGCCAAGTAGGGGGGGCGAACACCGGGGAGCTGTTTTTT
CDR3 protein: CASSQVGGANTGELFF

clone size: -
V gene: TRBV7-8
D gene: -
J gene: TRBJ2-3
CDR3 DNA: TGTGCCAGCAGCCCCCTCTACCCCGCAGATACGCAGTATTTT
CDR3 protein: CASSPLYPADTQYF

clone size: -
V gene: TRBV28
D gene: -
J gene: TRBJ1-2
CDR3 DNA: TGTGCCAGCAGCTCCGGGGTGGACTATGGCTACACCTTC
CDR3 protein: CASSSGVDYGYTF

clone size: -
V gene: TRBV29-1
D gene: -
J gene: TRBJ2-3
CDR3 DNA: TGCAGCGCCGGGGGCCAGGGGGGCGATACGCAGTATTTT
CDR3 protein: CSAGGQGGDTQYF

clone size: -
V gene: TRBV30
D gene: -
J gene: TRBJ1-5
CDR3 DNA: TGTGCCTGGAGCGATGGACAGACTAATCAGCCCCAGCATTTT
CDR3 protein: CAWSDGQTNQPQHF

clone size: few
V gene: TRBV2
D gene: TRBD1
J gene: TRBJ2-3
CDR3 DNA: TGTGCCAGCAGTGGAGAGGGACAGGGGAGAGATACGCAGTATTTT
CDR3 protein: CASSGEGQGRDTQYF

clone size: -
V gene: TRBV19
D gene: TRBD2
J gene: TRBJ2-3
CDR3 DNA: TGTGCCAGTAGGGGACTAGCGACCGATACGCAGTATTTT
CDR3 protein: CASRGLATDTQYF

clone size: -
V gene: TRBV10-3
D gene: -
J gene: TRBJ2-7
CDR3 DNA: TGTGCCATCAGTGAGATGTACGGGGTCGGAAAGTTC
CDR3 protein: CAISEMYGVGKF

clone size: once
V gene: TRBV28
D gene: TRBD1
J gene: TRBJ1-1
CDR3 DNA: TGTGCCAGCATCCGCCGTGACAGGGGTTACACTGAAGCTTTCTTT
CDR3 protein: CASIRRDRGYTEAFF

clone size: -
V gene: TRBV5-1
D gene: -
J gene: TRBJ2-5
CDR3 DNA: TGCGCCAGCAGCCCCAGGGGAGAGGGGACCCAGTACTTC
CDR3 protein: CASSPRGEGTQYF

clone size: -
V gene: TRBV30
D gene: -
J gene: TRBJ1-5
CDR3 DNA: TGTGCCTGGAGAGTCCCTAGGGGGGGAAATCAGCCCCAGCATTTT
CDR3 protein: CAWRVPRGGNQPQHF

clone size: -
V gene: TRBV7-3
D gene: -
J gene: TRBJ1-5
CDR3 DNA: TGTGCCAGCAGCTTAATGCTGGCGGGGCAACACAGGACCTATCAGCCCCAGCATTTT
CDR3 protein: CASSLMLAGQHRTYQPQHF

clone size: -
V gene: TRBV28
D gene: -
J gene: TRBJ2-5
CDR3 DNA: TGTGCCAGCAGGGGGGGACTTCAAGAGACCCAGTACTTC
CDR3 protein: CASRGGLQETQYF

clone size: -
V gene: TRBV5-1
D gene: TRBD1
J gene: TRBJ1-2
CDR3 DNA: TGCGCCAGCAGCTTGGGAACCGGACAGGAACACCTCTATGGCTACACCTTC
CDR3 protein: CASSLGTGQEHLYGYTF

clone size: -
V gene: TRBV9
D gene: TRBD2
J gene: TRBJ2-3
CDR3 DNA: TGTGCCAGCAGAGGGGCTAGCGGTACGCAGTATTTT
CDR3 protein: CASRGASGTQYF

clone size: -
V gene: TRBV11-1
D gene: -
J gene: TRBJ2-5
CDR3 DNA: TGTGCCAGCAGCTTCAGTACGGGGGAAGAGACCCAGTACTTC
CDR3 protein: CASSFSTGEETQYF